Shown below are 10 T cell receptor beta chains from a single sample sequenced in a study of breast tumors, draining lymph nodes, adjacent tissues. The lymph nodes were axillary draining lymph nodes from breast cancer patients. TCRdb recomputed calls from the multiplex PCR reads with MiXCR, one row per CDR3 protein. The sample includes about 180,000 distinct CDR3 sequences, around 33% of them seen just once. The source material was axillary lymph node tissue. Source of these receptors: a female donor with breast cancer. Some clones in this sample may be carry-over from other donors' samples.

The J gene is TRBJ2-2, the V gene TRBV24-1; unclear D gene. This CDR3 has 12 residues. Germline CDR1 is KGHDR and CDR2 is SFDVKD. V dropped 7 bases and J dropped 9 bases, with 11 bases sitting between them. The CDR3 bases are TGTGCCACCAGCCCATGCGACAGGGAGCTGTTTTTT. Residues: CATSPCDRELFF.

In its sample, this clonotype was seen many times. This chain joins TRBV20-1 and TRBJ2-1; 14 nucleotides align to TRBD2. Trimming took 3 bases from V and 9 from J; bases not matched to a gene: 16. CDR1 is DFQATT, CDR2 SNEGSKA, per germline (reference sequence). This CDR3 comprises 18 residues. As DNA, the CDR3 is TGCAGTGCTAGGGATAATTCCGGACTAGCGGGAGGTGCCGTTGAGCAGTTCTTC. Protein product: CSARDNSGLAGGAVEQFF.

This clonotype was detected ten times or more. This chain uses TRBV5-1 with TRBJ2-2; maybe TRBD2 (5 bases). Trimming cost V 0 bases and J 5 bases, with 11 bases left between them. The CDR3 runs to 15 residues. The germline gives CDR1 SGHRS, CDR2 YFSETQ. The CDR3 coding sequence is TGCGCCAGCAGCTTGGCCGGTGAGGGTACCGGGGAGCTGTTTTTT. This gives the protein CASSLAGEGTGELFF.

This clonotype was detected ten times or more. The chain uses TRBV27 and TRBJ1-2; 9 bases match TRBD1. The length of the CDR3 is 16 residues. In germline, CDR1 is MNHEY, CDR2 SMNVEV (reference sequence). V shed 2 bases and J 6 bases; nucleotides not matched to a gene: 10. The CDR3 protein is CASSLRGQGLFDGYTF. CDR3 nucleotide sequence: TGTGCCAGCAGTTTACGGGGACAGGGCCTCTTCGATGGCTACACCTTC.

This clonotype has ten or more counts. The gene calls are TRBV4-2 and TRBJ1-4; TRBD1 is a possible D gene (6 bases). There are 15 residues in the CDR3. Looked up from germline, CDR1 is LGHNA and CDR2 is YNFKEQ. The ends were cut back, 3 bases at V and 1 base at J, with 9 bases in the middle. The CDR3 reads CASSHEGETNEKLFF. DNA for the CDR3: TGTGCCAGCAGCCACGAGGGGGAAACTAATGAAAAACTGTTTTTT.

This clonotype was detected many times. The V and J genes are TRBV30 and TRBJ2-7; tentatively, D is TRBD2 (6 bases). CDR3 length equals 14 residues. V lost 3 bases and J 2 bases, leaving 14 bases between the germline ends. Germline-derived CDR1 and CDR2 are GTSNPN and SVGIG (reference sequence). CDR3 DNA sequence: TGTGCCTGGAGGTTGCGGGGACCTACCTACGAGCAGTACTTC. It codes for CAWRLRGPTYEQYF.

This clonotype was seen many times. The chain joins TRBV28 to TRBJ1-5; weak D call: TRBD1 (6 bases). The length of the CDR3 is 15 residues. The germline gives CDR1 MDHEN, CDR2 SYDVKM. Trimming removed 6 bases at V and 7 bases at J, with 19 bases between. The CDR3 DNA is TGTGCCAGCAGACGAGGGGGAAGGTACGGGCAGCCCCAGCATTTT. Residues: CASRRGGRYGQPQHF.

Details on this clonotype: Compared with germline, one end of the junction differs, possibly owing to a read error. The CDR3 nucleotides read TGTGCCAGCAGCTTTGGCCGGTCAGATACGCAGTATTTC. This translates into CASSFGRSDTQYF. The rearrangement links TRBV7-2 to TRBJ2-3; the D is unclear. This CDR3 contains 13 residues. The germline V gene has CDR1 SGHTA and CDR2 FQGNSA.

At least ten counts were recorded for this clonotype. The V and J genes are TRBV5-6 and TRBJ2-5; no firm D call. The V end was cut by 1 base, the J end by 1 base, with 11 bases between. The CDR3 has 15 amino acids. Germline V CDR1 and CDR2: SGHDT, YYEEEE. The CDR3 nucleotides read TGTGCCAGCAGCTTGTCCTACCCGTCCCAAGAGACCCAGTACTTC. Translated, it gives CASSLSYPSQETQYF.

The table lists this clonotype with many counts. The chain links TRBV29-1 to TRBJ2-3; D is possibly TRBD1 (6 bases). Trimming stripped 4 bases from V and 13 bases from J, with 15 bases between. CDR1 SQVTM and CDR2 ANQGSEA come from the germline V gene. The CDR3 covers 11 residues. The DNA for the CDR3 is TGCAGCGTTGGTTCAGGGGAAATTAAGTATTTT. Protein: CSVGSGEIKYF.